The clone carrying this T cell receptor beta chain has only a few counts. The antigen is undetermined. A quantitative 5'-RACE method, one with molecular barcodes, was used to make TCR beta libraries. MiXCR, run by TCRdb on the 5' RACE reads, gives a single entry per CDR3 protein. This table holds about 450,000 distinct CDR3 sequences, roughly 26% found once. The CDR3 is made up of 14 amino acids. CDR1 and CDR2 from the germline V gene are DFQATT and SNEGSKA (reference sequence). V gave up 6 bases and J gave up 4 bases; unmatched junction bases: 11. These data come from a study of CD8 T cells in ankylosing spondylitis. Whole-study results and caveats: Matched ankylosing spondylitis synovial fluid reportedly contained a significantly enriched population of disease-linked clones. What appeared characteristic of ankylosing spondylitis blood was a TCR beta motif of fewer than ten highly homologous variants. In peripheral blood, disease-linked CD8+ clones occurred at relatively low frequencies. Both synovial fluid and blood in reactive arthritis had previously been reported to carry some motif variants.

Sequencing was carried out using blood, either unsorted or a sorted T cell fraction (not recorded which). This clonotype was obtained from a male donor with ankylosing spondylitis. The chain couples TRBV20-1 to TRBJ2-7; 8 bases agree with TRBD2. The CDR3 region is CSAQRELSWYEQYF. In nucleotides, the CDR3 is TGCAGTGCGCAGCGGGAGCTATCATGGTACGAGCAGTACTTC.